This T cell receptor (beta chain) was sequenced during a study of cytomegalovirus exposure and HLA in healthy donors. Germline V gives CDR1 SGHAT, CDR2 FQNNGV. The CDR3 runs 15 residues. The trim removed 6 bases at V and 5 bases at J, leaving 6 bases unmatched. The PCR had 60 Vbeta and 13 Jbeta primers. Libraries were prepared by immunoSEQ multiplex PCR; TCRdb keeps only in-frame clonotypes and omits some of them. Of over 65,000 clones listed, less than 85% are singletons. Source material: PBMCs. The TCR sequence derives from a human donor in good health. The chain uses TRBV11-2 and TRBJ2-2; TRBD2 aligns across 10 bases. This chain's CDR3 is CASSSTLAGTGELFF. In DNA form, the CDR3 reads TGTGCCAGCAGTTCAACACTAGCGGGGACCGGGGAGCTGTTTTTT.